This T cell receptor (beta chain) came from a study of T cell responses to AZD1222 COVID-19 vaccine. Pooling was applied to second doses at about 4 or about 12 weeks. The protocol was immunoSEQ multiplex PCR, while the TCRdb copy is restricted to in-frame clones and leaves out a portion. This table has 150,000 to 200,000 clones, about nine tenths appearing once. Study outcomes and limitations: The donor cohort was predominantly white British with a female majority, and clonal diversity may have been underestimated. All repertoire sampling was performed exclusively after the peak T cell response. Reports indicate that nearly half of spike-specific TCRs are directed at unmutated variant regions.

With respect to this clone: As yet, its antigen is unknown.

The germline CDR1 and CDR2 sequences are MNHEY and SVGAGI. Trimming at V came to 10 bases and at J to 1 base, leaving 3 bases not matched to a gene. The CDR3 spans 14 residues. The genes are TRBV6-5 and TRBJ2-2; 10 positions match TRBD2. The receptor's source is an adult who received the AZD1222 COVID-19 vaccine. The sample here was peripheral blood, taken 28 days after the second AZD1222 dose. CDR3 nucleotides: TGTGCCACAAGACTAGCGGGGAACACCGGGGAGCTGTTTTTT. This translates into CATRLAGNTGELFF.